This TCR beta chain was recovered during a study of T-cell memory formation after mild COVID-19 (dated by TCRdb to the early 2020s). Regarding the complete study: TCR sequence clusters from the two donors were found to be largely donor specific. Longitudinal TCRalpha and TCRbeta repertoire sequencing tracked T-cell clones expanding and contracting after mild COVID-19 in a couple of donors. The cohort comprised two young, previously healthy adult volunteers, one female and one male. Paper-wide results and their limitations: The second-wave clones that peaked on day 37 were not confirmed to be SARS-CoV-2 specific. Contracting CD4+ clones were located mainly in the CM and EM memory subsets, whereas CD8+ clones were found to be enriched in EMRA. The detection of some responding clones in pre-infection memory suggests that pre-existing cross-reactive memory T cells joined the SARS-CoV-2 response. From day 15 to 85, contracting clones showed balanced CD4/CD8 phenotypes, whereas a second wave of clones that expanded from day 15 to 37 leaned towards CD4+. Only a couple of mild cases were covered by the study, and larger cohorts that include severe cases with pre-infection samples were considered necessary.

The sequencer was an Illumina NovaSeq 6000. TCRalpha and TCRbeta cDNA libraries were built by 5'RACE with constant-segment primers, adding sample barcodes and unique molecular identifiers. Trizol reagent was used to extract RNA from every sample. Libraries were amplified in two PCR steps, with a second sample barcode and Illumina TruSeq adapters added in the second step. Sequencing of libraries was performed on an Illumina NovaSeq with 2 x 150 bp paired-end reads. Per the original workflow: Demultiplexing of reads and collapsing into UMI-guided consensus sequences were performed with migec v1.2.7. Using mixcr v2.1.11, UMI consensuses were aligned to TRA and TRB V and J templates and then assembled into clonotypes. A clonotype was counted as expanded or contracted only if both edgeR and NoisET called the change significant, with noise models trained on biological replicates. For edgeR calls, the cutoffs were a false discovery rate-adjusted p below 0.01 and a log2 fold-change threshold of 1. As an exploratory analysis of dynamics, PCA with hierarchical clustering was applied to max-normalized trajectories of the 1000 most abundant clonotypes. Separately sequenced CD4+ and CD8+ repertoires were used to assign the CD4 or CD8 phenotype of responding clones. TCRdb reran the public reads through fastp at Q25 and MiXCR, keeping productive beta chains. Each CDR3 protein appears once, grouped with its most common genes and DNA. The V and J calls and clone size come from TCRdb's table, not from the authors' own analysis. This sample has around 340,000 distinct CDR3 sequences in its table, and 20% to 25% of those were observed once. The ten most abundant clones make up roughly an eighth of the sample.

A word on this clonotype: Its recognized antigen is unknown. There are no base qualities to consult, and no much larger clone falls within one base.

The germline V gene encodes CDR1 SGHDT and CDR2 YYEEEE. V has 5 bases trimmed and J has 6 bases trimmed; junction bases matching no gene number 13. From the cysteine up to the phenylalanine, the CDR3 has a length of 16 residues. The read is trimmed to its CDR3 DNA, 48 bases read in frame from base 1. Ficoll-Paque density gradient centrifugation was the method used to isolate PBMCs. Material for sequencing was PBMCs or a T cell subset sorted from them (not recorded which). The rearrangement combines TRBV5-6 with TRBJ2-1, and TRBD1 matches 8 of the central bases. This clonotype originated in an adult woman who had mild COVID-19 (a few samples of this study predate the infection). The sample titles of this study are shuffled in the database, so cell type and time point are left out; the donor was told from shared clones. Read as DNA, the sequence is TGTGCCAGCAGAGTGCACCAGGGGGCCCTTATCAATGAGCAGTTCTTC. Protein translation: CASRVHQGALINEQFF.